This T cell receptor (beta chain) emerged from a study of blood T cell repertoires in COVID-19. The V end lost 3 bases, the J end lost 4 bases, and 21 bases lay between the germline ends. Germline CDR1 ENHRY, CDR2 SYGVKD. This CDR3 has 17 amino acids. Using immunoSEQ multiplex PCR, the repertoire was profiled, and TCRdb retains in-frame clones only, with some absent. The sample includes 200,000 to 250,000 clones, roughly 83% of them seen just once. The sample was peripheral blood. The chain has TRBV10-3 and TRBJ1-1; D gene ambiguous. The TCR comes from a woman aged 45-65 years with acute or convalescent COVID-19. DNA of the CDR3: TGTGCCATCAGTGATTTGGGGAGGTTATCGGGAAGCACTGAAGCTTTCTTT. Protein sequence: CAISDLGRLSGSTEAFF.